Following are 8 T cell receptor beta chains from one sample sequenced in a study of neurological immune-mediated disorders. TCRdb ran MiXCR on the 5' RACE reads and lists one entry per CDR3 protein. The sample has more than 25,000 distinct CDR3 sequences; 4% are singletons. The sequencing sample was made of CD4+ T cells from blood. The receptor set was obtained from a middle-aged woman in good health.

This clonotype has a count of ten or more. This rearrangement joins TRBV5-6 to TRBJ2-1; 12 bases match TRBD2. The CDR3 extends over 14 amino acids. The V gene's germline CDR1 is SGHDT and CDR2 YYEEEE. With V trimmed by 1 base and J by 13 bases, 6 bases remained unmatched. The CDR3 is CASSLSLAGGHQFF. The CDR3 DNA sequence: TGTGCCAGCAGCTTGTCCCTAGCGGGGGGGCACCAGTTCTTC.

This clonotype was seen many times. The gene calls are TRBV7-2 and TRBJ1-5, with 8 bases aligning to TRBD1. The length of the CDR3 is 13 residues. With V trimmed by 5 bases and J by 7 bases, 4 bases remained unmatched. Germline CDR1 SGHTA, CDR2 FQGNSA. CDR3 amino acids: CASSPDRGQPQHF. Written as DNA, the CDR3 is TGTGCCAGCAGCCCCGACAGGGGCCAGCCCCAGCATTTT.

This clonotype has ten or more counts. J is TRBJ2-4 and V is TRBV29-1; 12 nucleotides align to TRBD2. V shed 2 bases, J shed 10 bases, and the junction held 3 bases outside the gene matches. Germline V gene data show CDR1 as SQVTM and CDR2 as ANQGSEA. This CDR3 has 13 amino acids. The CDR3 reads CSVEPTSGGIQYF. The CDR3, as DNA: TGCAGCGTTGAACCTACTAGCGGGGGGATTCAGTACTTC.

This clonotype has at least ten counts. The V gene is TRBV20-1, the J gene TRBJ2-3; 11 bases fit TRBD2. Germline trimming cut 1 base from V and 7 bases from J; bases unmatched to any gene: 4. Germline V gives CDR1 DFQATT, CDR2 SNEGSKA (reference sequence). The length of the CDR3 is 14 residues. The CDR3 spells CSARVSGGGNTQYF. Here the CDR3 DNA reads TGCAGTGCTAGAGTTAGCGGGGGGGGGAATACGCAGTATTTT.

This clonotype was recorded many times. The genes are TRBV7-2 and TRBJ2-1, with 15 bases fitting TRBD2. V trimming: 5 bases; J trimming: 10 bases; junction bases outside the gene matches: 9. CDR1 and CDR2 from the germline V gene are SGHTA and FQGNSA. This CDR3 is built from 16 residues. The CDR3 DNA is TGTGCCAGCAGCCCTGGACTAGCGGGAGGGCCCGGGGAGCAGTTCTTC. It codes for CASSPGLAGGPGEQFF.

This clonotype was detected ten times or more. J is TRBJ2-5 and V is TRBV28; TRBD2 agrees at 14 bases. Germline CDR1 and CDR2: MDHEN and SYDVKM. V was pared by 6 bases and J by 1 base, with 4 bases of the junction left unmatched. The CDR3 contains 16 residues. The DNA for the CDR3 is TGTGCCAGCAGACATGGGACTAGCGGGAGCCAAGAGACCCAGTACTTC. This codes for CASRHGTSGSQETQYF.

Many counts were recorded for this clonotype. The chain joins TRBV12-3 or TRBV12-4 to TRBJ2-1; 11 bases fit TRBD2. The length of the CDR3 is 19 residues. The V segment lost 3 bases and the J segment 0 bases; nucleotides outside the gene matches: 10. CDR3 nucleotide sequence: TGTGCCAGCAGTTTGTGGCTAGCGGGAGGTGGCAGCTCCTACAATGAGCAGTTCTTC. It translates to CASSLWLAGGGSSYNEQFF.

This clonotype was recorded many times. The chain recombines TRBV5-1 with TRBJ2-1; D may be TRBD1 or TRBD2 (5 bases each). The CDR3 loop spans 15 amino acids. CDR1 is SGHRS and CDR2 is YFSETQ in the germline V gene. V was clipped by 0 bases and J by 7 bases, with 14 bases between them. CDR3 nucleotide sequence: TGCGCCAGCAGCTTGGATTGGGGGACGGGAAATGAGCAGTTCTTC. Amino acid sequence: CASSLDWGTGNEQFF.